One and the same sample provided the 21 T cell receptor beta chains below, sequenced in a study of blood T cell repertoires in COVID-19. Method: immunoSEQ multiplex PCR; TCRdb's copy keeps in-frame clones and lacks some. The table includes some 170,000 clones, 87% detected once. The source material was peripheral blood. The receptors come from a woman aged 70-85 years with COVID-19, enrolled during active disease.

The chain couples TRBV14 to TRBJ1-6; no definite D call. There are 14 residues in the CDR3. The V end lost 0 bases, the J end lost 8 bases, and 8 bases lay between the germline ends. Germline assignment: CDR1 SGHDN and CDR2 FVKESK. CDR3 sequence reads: CASSQDQRYSPLHF. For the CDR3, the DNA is TGTGCCAGCAGCCAAGATCAGCGGTATTCACCCCTCCACTTT.

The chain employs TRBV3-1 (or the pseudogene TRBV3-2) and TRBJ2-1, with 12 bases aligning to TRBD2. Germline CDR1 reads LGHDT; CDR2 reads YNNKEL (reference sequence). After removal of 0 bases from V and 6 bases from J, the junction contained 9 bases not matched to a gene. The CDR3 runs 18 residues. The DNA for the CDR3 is TGTGCCAGCAGCCAAGAGATTGGAACTAGCGGGAGGATCAATGAGCAGTTCTTC. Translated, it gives CASSQEIGTSGRINEQFF.

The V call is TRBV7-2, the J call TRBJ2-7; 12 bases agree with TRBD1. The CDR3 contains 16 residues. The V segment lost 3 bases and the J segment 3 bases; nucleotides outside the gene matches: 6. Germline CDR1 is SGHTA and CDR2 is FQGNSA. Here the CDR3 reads CASSFGTGGNIYEQYF. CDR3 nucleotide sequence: TGTGCCAGCAGCTTCGGGACAGGGGGCAATATCTACGAGCAGTACTTC.

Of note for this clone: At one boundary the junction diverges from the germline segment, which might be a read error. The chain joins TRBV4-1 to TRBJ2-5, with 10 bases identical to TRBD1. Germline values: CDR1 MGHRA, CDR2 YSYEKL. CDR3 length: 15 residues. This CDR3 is CASSQGDRGQGTQYF. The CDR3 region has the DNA TGCGCCAGCAGCCAAGGGGACAGGGGCCAAGGGACCCAGTACTTC.

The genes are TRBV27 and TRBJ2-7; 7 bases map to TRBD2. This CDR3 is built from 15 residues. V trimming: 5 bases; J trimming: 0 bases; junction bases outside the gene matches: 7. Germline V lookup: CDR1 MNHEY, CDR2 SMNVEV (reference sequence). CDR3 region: CASSPPSGGSYEQYF. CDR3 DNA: TGTGCCAGCAGTCCCCCTAGCGGAGGCTCCTACGAGCAGTACTTC.

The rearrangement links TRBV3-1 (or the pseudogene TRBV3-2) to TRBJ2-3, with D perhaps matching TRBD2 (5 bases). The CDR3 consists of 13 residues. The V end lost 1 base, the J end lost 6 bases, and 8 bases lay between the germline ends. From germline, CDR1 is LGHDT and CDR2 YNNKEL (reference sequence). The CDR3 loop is CASSQGSGDTQYF. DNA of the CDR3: TGTGCCAGCAGCCAAGGTTCGGGGGATACGCAGTATTTT.

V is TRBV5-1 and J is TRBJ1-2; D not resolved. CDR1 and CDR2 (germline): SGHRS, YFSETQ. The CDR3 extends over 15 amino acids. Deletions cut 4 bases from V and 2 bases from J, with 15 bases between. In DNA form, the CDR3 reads TGCGCCAGCAGCCCGTTGCGGAGGGCAAACTATGGCTACACCTTC. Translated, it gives CASSPLRRANYGYTF. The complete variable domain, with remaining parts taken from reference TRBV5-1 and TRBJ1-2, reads KAGVTQTPRYLIKTRGQQVTLSCSPISGHRSVSWYQQTPGQGLQFLFEYFSETQRNKGNFPGRFSGRQFSNSRSEMNVSTLELGDSALYLCASSPLRRANYGYTFGSGTRLTVV.

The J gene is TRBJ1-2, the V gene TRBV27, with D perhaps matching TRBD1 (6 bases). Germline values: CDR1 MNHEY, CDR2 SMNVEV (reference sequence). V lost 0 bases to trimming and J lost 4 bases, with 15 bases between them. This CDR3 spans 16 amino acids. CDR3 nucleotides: TGTGCCAGCAGTTTATCGAGGCAACGCAGGGGCTATGGCTACACCTTC. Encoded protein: CASSLSRQRRGYGYTF.

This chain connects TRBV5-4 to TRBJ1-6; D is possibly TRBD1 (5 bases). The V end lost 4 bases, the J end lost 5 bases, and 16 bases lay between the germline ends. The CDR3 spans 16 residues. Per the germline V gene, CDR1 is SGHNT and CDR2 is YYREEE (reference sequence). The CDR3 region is CASSSLARVNNSPLHF. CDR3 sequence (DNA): TGTGCCAGCAGCAGCCTCGCCAGGGTGAATAATTCACCCCTCCACTTT.

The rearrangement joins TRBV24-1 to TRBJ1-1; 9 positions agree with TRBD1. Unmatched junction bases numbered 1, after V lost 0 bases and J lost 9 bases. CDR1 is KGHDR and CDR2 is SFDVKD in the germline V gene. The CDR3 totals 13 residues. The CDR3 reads CATSDLGTGKAFF. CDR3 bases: TGTGCCACCAGTGATTTGGGGACAGGGAAAGCTTTCTTT.

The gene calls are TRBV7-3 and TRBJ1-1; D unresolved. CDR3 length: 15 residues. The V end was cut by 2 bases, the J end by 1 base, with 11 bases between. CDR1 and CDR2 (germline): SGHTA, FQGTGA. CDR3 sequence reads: CASSLGLGTNTEAFF. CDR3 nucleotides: TGTGCCAGCAGCTTAGGGCTGGGCACGAACACTGAAGCTTTCTTT.

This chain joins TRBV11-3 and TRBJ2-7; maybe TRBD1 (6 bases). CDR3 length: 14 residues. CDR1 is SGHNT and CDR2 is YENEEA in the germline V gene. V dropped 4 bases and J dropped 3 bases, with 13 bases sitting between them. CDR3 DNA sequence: TGTGCCAGCAGCTATGAATCAGGGGACTACGAGCAGTACTTC. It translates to CASSYESGDYEQYF.

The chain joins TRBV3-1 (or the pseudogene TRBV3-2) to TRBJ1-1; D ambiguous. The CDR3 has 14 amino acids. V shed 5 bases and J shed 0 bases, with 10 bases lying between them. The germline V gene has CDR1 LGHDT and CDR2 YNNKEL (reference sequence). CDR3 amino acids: CASSSTGVNTEAFF. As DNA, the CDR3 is TGTGCCAGCAGCTCCACCGGGGTGAACACTGAAGCTTTCTTT.

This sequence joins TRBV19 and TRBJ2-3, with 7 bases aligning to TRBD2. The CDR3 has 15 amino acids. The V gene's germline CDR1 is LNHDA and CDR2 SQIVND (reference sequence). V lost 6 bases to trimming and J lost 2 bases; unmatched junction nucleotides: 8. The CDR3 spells CASSPSGTYTDTQYF. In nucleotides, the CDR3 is TGTGCCAGTAGCCCAAGCGGGACCTACACAGATACGCAGTATTTT.

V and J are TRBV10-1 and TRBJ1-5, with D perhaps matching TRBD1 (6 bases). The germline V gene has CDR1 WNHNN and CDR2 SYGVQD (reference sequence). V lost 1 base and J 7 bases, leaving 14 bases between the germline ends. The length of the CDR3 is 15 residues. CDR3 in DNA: TGCGCCAGCAGTGAGTTGGTACAGGGAAGCCAGCCCCAGCATTTT. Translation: CASSELVQGSQPQHF.

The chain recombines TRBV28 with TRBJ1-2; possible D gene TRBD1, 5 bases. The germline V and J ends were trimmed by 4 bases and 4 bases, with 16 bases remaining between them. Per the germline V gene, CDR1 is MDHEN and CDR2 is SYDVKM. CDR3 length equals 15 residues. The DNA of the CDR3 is TGTGCCAGCAGTTCCCCGGGACGGGGGAGCTATGGCTACACCTTC. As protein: CASSSPGRGSYGYTF.

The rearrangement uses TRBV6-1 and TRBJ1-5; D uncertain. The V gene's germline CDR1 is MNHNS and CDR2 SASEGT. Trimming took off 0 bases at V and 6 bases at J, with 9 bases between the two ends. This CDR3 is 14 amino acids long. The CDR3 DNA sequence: TGTGCCAGCAGTGAAGCGGGTGGGAGTCAGCCCCAGCATTTT. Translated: CASSEAGGSQPQHF.

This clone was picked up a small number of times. The DNA for the CDR3 is TGTGCCAGCAGTCTGACAGGCCCGAGCTCCTATAATTCACCCCTCCACTTT. Translated, it gives CASSLTGPSSYNSPLHF. The rearrangement links TRBV6-2 or TRBV6-3 to TRBJ1-6; perhaps TRBD1 as D (6 bases). V gave up 5 bases and J gave up 0 bases, with 14 bases separating them. This CDR3 is built from 17 residues. Germline V lookup: CDR1 MNHEY, CDR2 SVGEGT.

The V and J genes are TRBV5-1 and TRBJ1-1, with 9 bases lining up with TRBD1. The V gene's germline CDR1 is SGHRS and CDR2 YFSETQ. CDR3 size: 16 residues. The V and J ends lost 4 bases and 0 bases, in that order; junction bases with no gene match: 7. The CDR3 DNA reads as TGCGCCAGCAGCGCCGACAGGGGGATAATGAACACTGAAGCTTTCTTT. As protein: CASSADRGIMNTEAFF.

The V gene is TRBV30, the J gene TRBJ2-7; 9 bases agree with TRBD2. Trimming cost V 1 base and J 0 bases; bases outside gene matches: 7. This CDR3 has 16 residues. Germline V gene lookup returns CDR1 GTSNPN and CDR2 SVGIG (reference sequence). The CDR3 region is CAWSGASGASSYEQYF. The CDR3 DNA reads TGTGCCTGGAGTGGGGCTAGCGGGGCTAGCTCCTACGAGCAGTACTTC.

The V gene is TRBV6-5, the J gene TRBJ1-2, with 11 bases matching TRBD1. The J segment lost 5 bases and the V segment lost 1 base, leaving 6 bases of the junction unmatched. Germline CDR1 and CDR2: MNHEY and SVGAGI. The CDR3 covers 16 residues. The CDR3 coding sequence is TGTGCCAGCAGTTACTGGACAGGGGGCGATCGGTATGGCTACACCTTC. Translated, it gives CASSYWTGGDRYGYTF.